Listed below are T cell receptor beta chains from one sample, sequenced in a study of blood T cell repertoires in COVID-19. Method: immunoSEQ multiplex PCR; TCRdb's copy keeps in-frame clones and lacks some. The table includes approximately 230,000 clones, roughly 87% detected once. Sequenced sample: PBMCs or T cells enriched from blood (not recorded which). The receptors were sampled from a woman in her twenties or thirties with acute COVID-19. Both conserved end residues are part of each CDR3. The order of the fields is J gene, clone size, V gene, D gene, CDR3 DNA, CDR3 protein. The D gene is left open where the match is weak. Clone size appears in some rows only: once, few, many, or a class for an expanded clone.

TRBJ2-3	NA	TRBV6-2/TRBV6-3	TRBD2	TGTGCCAGCAGTTACGAGACTAGCGGGGGGAACCCCCACACAGATACGCAGTATTTT	CASSYETSGGNPHTDTQYF
TRBJ2-7	NA	TRBV7-2	NA	TGTGCCAGCAGCTTAGAGGGGTGGGCTTGGAACGAGCAGTACTTC	CASSLEGWAWNEQYF
TRBJ1-2	NA	TRBV27	TRBD1	TGTGCCAGCAGTCGCGGGACAGGGGATGGCTACACCTTC	CASSRGTGDGYTF
TRBJ1-4	NA	TRBV5-5	NA	TGTGCCAGCAGGGCGGGGGGTAGGCAGGAGAATGAAAAACTGTTTTTT	CASRAGGRQENEKLFF
TRBJ2-1	NA	TRBV24-1	TRBD1	TGTGCCACCAGTGATCAGGGACAGGAGCAGTTCTTC	CATSDQGQEQFF
TRBJ1-5	few	TRBV5-1	NA	TGCGCCAGCAGCTTGTGGGGCGGCCAGCCCCAGCATTTT	CASSLWGGQPQHF
TRBJ1-2	NA	TRBV28	NA	TGTGCCAGCCTAGGTCGCGGGATCTATGGCTACACCTTC	CASLGRGIYGYTF
TRBJ2-1	NA	TRBV29-1	TRBD2	TGCAGCGTTTCCGGGACTAGCGGGGGGGCGGTTTCAAGCTCCTACAATGAGCAGTTCTTC	CSVSGTSGGAVSSSYNEQFF
TRBJ1-4	NA	TRBV28	NA	TGTGCCAGCAGTTTAGCAGGATTTAATGAAAAACTGTTTTTT	CASSLAGFNEKLFF
TRBJ2-1	NA	TRBV4-3	NA	TGCGCCAGCAGCAGGGAGAGGGTTAAAGATGAGCAGTTCTTC	CASSRERVKDEQFF
TRBJ2-1	NA	TRBV5-4	TRBD1	TGTGCCAGCAGCGCCCCAAAGGACAGGGGGCTTAATGAGCAGTTCTTC	CASSAPKDRGLNEQFF